A single sample gave rise to the 15 T cell receptor beta chains below, sequenced in a study of post-analysis software for immune sequencing data. The study, taken as a whole, reports: A few TRBV segments occurring more often in patients than controls included TRBV5-6, TRBV5-1 and TRBV20-1.

Unique molecular identifiers were built into the TCR beta cDNA libraries. TCRdb reprocessed the PCR reads via MiXCR and lists one record per CDR3 protein. The sample shows about 820,000 distinct CDR3 sequences, about 53% of them seen only once. Which antigens these TCRs recognize remains unknown. Material: blood. These receptors were collected from a girl aged 5 to 17 with multiple sclerosis.

This clonotype was counted a few times. The chain joins TRBV10-2 to TRBJ2-3; D uncertain. This CDR3 comprises 11 residues. Germline V gene sequence: CDR1 WSHSY, CDR2 SAAADI. V lost 3 bases and J lost 8, with 6 bases in between. The CDR3: CASSDPGTQYF. The CDR3 DNA follows: TGCGCCAGCAGTGACCCGGGTACGCAGTATTTT.

This chain uses TRBV3-1 with TRBJ2-3, with no clear D. Trimming took 1 base from V and 6 from J, leaving 8 bases between them. The CDR3 length is 13 residues. Germline lookup yields CDR1 LGHDT and CDR2 YNNKEL (reference sequence). The CDR3 DNA reads TGTGCCAGCAGCCAAGGGGCTAGGGATACGCAGTATTTT. Translating gives CASSQGARDTQYF.

The chain recombines TRBV29-1 with TRBJ2-7; D is unresolved. The CDR3 totals 12 residues. Trimming cost V 4 bases and J 4 bases, with 11 bases left between them. Per the germline V gene, CDR1 is SQVTM and CDR2 is ANQGSEA. The CDR3 loop reads CSVVGLGYEQYF. The CDR3 nucleotides are TGCAGCGTTGTGGGTTTGGGATACGAGCAGTACTTC.

The V gene is TRBV29-1, the J gene TRBJ1-5; D gene ambiguous. This CDR3 has 12 amino acids. Per the germline V gene, CDR1 is SQVTM and CDR2 is ANQGSEA. The V end lost 7 bases, the J end lost 4 bases, and 11 bases lay between the germline ends. The CDR3 protein is CSAGEVNQPQHF. The CDR3 DNA is TGCAGCGCGGGAGAGGTGAATCAGCCCCAGCATTTT. The variable domain in full, with the rest retrieved from reference TRBV29-1 and TRBJ1-5, is SAVISQKPSRDICQRGTSLTIQCQVDSQVTMMFWYRQQPGQSLTLIATANQGSEATYESGFVIDKFPISRPNLTFSTLTVSNMSPEDSSIYLCSAGEVNQPQHFGDGTRLSIL.

This clonotype was observed a few times. The chain couples TRBV6-1 to TRBJ1-4; no definite D call. There are 12 residues in the CDR3. V shed 6 bases and J shed 0 bases, with 2 bases lying between them. Germline CDR1 and CDR2: MNHNS and SASEGT. The chain's CDR3 is CASRSTNEKLFF. The CDR3 DNA reads TGTGCCAGCAGATCAACTAATGAAAAACTGTTTTTT.

This clonotype was seen more than once but under ten times. The J gene is TRBJ2-5, the V gene TRBV12-3 or TRBV12-4; TRBD2 matches at 8 bases. J was trimmed by 11 bases and V by 3 bases; bases with no gene match: 8. The CDR3 is 13 residues long. The CDR3 DNA follows: TGTGCCAGCAGTTTGCGGGAGGCAGGAGAGCAGTACTTC. Amino acid sequence: CASSLREAGEQYF.

This rearrangement joins TRBV11-2 to TRBJ2-5, with 9 bases matching TRBD2. This CDR3 has 16 residues. With V trimmed by 6 bases and J by 4 bases, 12 bases remained unmatched. The V gene's germline CDR1 is SGHAT and CDR2 FQNNGV. For the CDR3, the DNA is TGTGCCAGCAGACGTCCGGGACTAGCCCTGGGAGAGACCCAGTACTTC. This encodes CASRRPGLALGETQYF.

This clonotype was detected only a few times. The chain uses TRBV7-9 and TRBJ2-5; 10 nucleotides line up with TRBD2. Per germline, CDR1 SEHNR and CDR2 FQNEAQ (reference sequence). The trim removed 8 bases at V and 2 bases at J, leaving 14 bases unmatched. The CDR3 extends over 17 amino acids. CDR3 amino acids: CASQSNRPGLAQETQYF. The CDR3, as DNA: TGTGCCAGCCAAAGCAACCGACCGGGACTAGCGCAAGAGACCCAGTACTTC.

This clonotype has only a few counts. The chain joins TRBV12-3 or TRBV12-4 to TRBJ2-5; D is possibly TRBD2 (5 bases). V was trimmed by 5 bases and J by 2 bases, leaving 18 bases between them. This CDR3 spans 16 amino acids. The CDR3 sequence is CASSKQGGGLQETQYF. The CDR3 DNA follows: TGTGCCAGCAGTAAACAAGGCGGAGGCTTACAAGAGACCCAGTACTTC.

Only a few counts were recorded for this clonotype. The V gene is TRBV20-1, the J gene TRBJ2-5; TRBD2 might be the D (7 bases). CDR3 length equals 14 residues. V gave up 0 bases and J gave up 2 bases, with 10 bases separating them. Germline V CDR1 and CDR2: DFQATT, SNEGSKA (reference sequence). The CDR3 DNA is TGCAGTGCTAGAGATGGGAGGGGGCAAGAGACCCAGTACTTC. This translates into CSARDGRGQETQYF.

This chain links TRBV20-1 with TRBJ2-2; 10 bases match TRBD1. The CDR3 is 14 residues long. Germline V gene sequence: CDR1 DFQATT, CDR2 SNEGSKA (reference sequence). V was pared by 6 bases and J by 7 bases, with 8 bases of the junction left unmatched. CDR3 amino acids: CSAKTGGIVGELFF. Written as DNA, the CDR3 is TGCAGTGCGAAGACAGGGGGCATTGTCGGGGAGCTGTTTTTT.

The V gene is TRBV5-6, the J gene TRBJ2-7; TRBD2 matches 8 bases. The CDR3 is made up of 12 amino acids. Germline CDR1 SGHDT, CDR2 YYEEEE. The V segment lost 6 bases and the J segment 4 bases; nucleotides outside the gene matches: 3. CDR3 sequence: CASKREQYEQYF. The CDR3 DNA reads TGTGCCAGCAAGCGGGAGCAGTACGAGCAGTACTTC.

This clonotype was counted a few times. As DNA, the CDR3 is TGTGCCAGCAGTCGGATGGGAGGGGATACGCAGTATTTT. Its protein is CASSRMGGDTQYF. The chain carries TRBV6-5 and TRBJ2-3, with 7 bases that match TRBD2. Looked up from germline, CDR1 is MNHEY and CDR2 is SVGAGI. V shed 5 bases and J 6 bases; nucleotides not matched to a gene: 5. CDR3 length equals 13 residues.

This clonotype came up a few times. The V and J genes are TRBV24-1 and TRBJ2-3; tentatively, D is TRBD1 or TRBD2 (5 bases each). Germline CDR1 reads KGHDR; CDR2 reads SFDVKD. The V end lost 10 bases, the J end lost 4 bases, and 20 bases lay between the germline ends. CDR3 length: 15 amino acids. CDR3 region: CATAPGTQWADTQYF. CDR3 DNA: TGTGCCACGGCTCCGGGGACCCAGTGGGCAGATACGCAGTATTTT.

This chain links TRBV12-3 or TRBV12-4 with TRBJ2-4; TRBD1 is a possible D gene (7 bases). The J call may be in error: the DNA end matches TRBJ2-7 better. The CDR3 extends over 13 amino acids. CDR3 sequence reads: CASSPQGGHEQYF. The DNA of the CDR3 is TGTGCCAGCAGCCCTCAGGGGGGCCACGAGCAGTACTTC.